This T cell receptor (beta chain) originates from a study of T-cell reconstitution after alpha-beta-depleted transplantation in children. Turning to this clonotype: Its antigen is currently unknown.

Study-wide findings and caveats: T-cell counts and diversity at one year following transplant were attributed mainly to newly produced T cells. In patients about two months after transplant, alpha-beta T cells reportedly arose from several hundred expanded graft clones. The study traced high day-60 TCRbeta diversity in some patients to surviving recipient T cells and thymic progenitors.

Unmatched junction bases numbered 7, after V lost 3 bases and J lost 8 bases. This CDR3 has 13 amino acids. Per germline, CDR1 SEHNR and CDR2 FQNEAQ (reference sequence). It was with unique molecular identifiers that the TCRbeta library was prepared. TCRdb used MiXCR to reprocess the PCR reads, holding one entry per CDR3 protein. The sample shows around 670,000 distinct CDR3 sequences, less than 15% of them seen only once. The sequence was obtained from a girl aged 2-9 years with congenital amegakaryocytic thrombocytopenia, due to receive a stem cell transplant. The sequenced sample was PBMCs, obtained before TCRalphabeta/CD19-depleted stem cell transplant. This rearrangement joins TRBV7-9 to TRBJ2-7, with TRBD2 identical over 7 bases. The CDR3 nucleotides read TGTGCCAGCAGCTTCGGAAGGGAGGGGAAGCAGTACTTC. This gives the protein CASSFGREGKQYF.